This T cell receptor beta chain came from a study of blood T cell repertoires in COVID-19. Whole-study context: PBMCs, B-cell-depleted T cells, or T cells were the source of the cDNA or gDNA that made up the material.

The table came from immunoSEQ multiplex PCR; TCRdb's copy has only in-frame clones and leaves some out. The table lists fewer than 600,000 clones, approximately 89% of them singletons, with about 0.91% in the top ten. CDR3 length: 16 residues. Germline V gene data show CDR1 as LGHDT and CDR2 as YNNKEL (reference sequence). Deletions cut 4 bases from V and 7 bases from J, with 20 bases between. The sample comprised peripheral blood. The V call is TRBV3-1 (or the pseudogene TRBV3-2), the J call TRBJ2-1; a weak D match, TRBD2 (6 bases). This clonotype was obtained from a man aged 18 to 29 with COVID-19, enrolled during active disease. The CDR3 protein is CASSPVGGTEFNEQFF. DNA of the CDR3: TGTGCCAGCAGCCCGGTTGGCGGGACGGAATTTAATGAGCAGTTCTTC.